The rows below give T cell receptor beta chains drawn from one sample of a study of T cells in Graves' hyperthyroidism and ophthalmopathy. TCRdb passed the multiplex PCR reads through MiXCR, listing each CDR3 protein once. The table records some 620,000 distinct CDR3 sequences, 15% to 20% of them present only once. The sample comprised blood. The source of these receptors is a woman aged 25 to 39 with Graves' hyperthyroidism. The CDR3 runs from the conserved cysteine through the conserved F or W. A D gene is named only where the DNA matches it firmly. Rows give clone size only sometimes, using once, few, many, or a class for an expanded clone.

clone_size j_call d_call v_call cdr3_length cdr3_nt cdr3_aa
. TRBJ2-1 TRBD2 TRBV20-1 14 TGCAGTGCAGCGAGCGGGAGGGCTTACAATGAGCAGTTCTTC CSAASGRAYNEQFF
few TRBJ2-2 TRBD1 TRBV3-1 15 TGTGCCAGCAGCTGGACAGGTGGTTTTGGGGAGGAGCTGTTTTTT CASSWTGGFGEELFF
few TRBJ1-5 . TRBV19 13 TGTGCCAGTAGTAATGCGGGAAATCAGCCCCAGCATTTT CASSNAGNQPQHF
. TRBJ2-3 . TRBV6-1 14 TGTGCCACCTCCAAGGCCCCATCATCAGATACGCAGTATTTT CATSKAPSSDTQYF
few TRBJ2-7 . TRBV19 14 TGTGCCAGTAGTATAGCGGGCCAGGGCTACGAGCAGTACTTC CASSIAGQGYEQYF
many TRBJ2-5 TRBD1 TRBV28 15 TGTGCCAGCAGTCCTTCAGGGGGCGGCCAAGAGACCCAGTACTTC CASSPSGGGQETQYF
many TRBJ2-5 . TRBV5-1 15 TGCGCCAGCAGCTTGGAAGGAACCCGGGCAGAGACCCAGTACTTC CASSLEGTRAETQYF
. TRBJ1-1 . TRBV11-3 13 TGTGCCAGCAGCTCACCTATGAACACTGAAGCTTTCTTT CASSSPMNTEAFF
many TRBJ1-3 TRBD1 TRBV28 13 TGTGCCAGCCTGACAGGGACTGGAAACACCATATATTTT CASLTGTGNTIYF
many TRBJ2-5 TRBD2 TRBV27 15 TGTGCCAGCAGTTTTGCGGGAGGACTCCAAGAGACCCAGTACTTC CASSFAGGLQETQYF
. TRBJ1-1 . TRBV5-1 14 TGCGCCAGCAGCCTCGACCAACTGGGGACTGAAGCTTTCTTT CASSLDQLGTEAFF
many TRBJ2-1 . TRBV24-1 17 TGTGCCACCAGTGACCCCGTAACAGGGTGGTTGCCTTATGAGCAGTTCTTC CATSDPVTGWLPYEQFF
. TRBJ1-1 . TRBV4-3 11 TGCGCCAGCAGCCAAGGTCGGAAAGCTTTCTTT CASSQGRKAFF
many TRBJ1-2 . TRBV12-3/TRBV12-4 15 TGTGCCAGCAATCCGCCCTTCGGGACATACTATGGCTACACCTTC CASNPPFGTYYGYTF
few TRBJ2-2 TRBD2 TRBV7-2 15 TGTGCCAGCAGCTTTCGGACTAGCAGCACCGGGGAGCTGTTTTTT CASSFRTSSTGELFF
many TRBJ1-1 . TRBV6-1 14 TGTGCCAGCTTACATTTATCTCTGAACACTGAAGCTTTCTTT CASLHLSLNTEAFF
. TRBJ2-7 TRBD2 TRBV11-2 16 TGTGCCAGCAGCTCAATATGGACCTATAGCGGGAGGAAGCAGTACTTC CASSSIWTYSGRKQYF
many TRBJ1-1 . TRBV27 13 TGTGCCAGCAGTTCCGCGGTGACGGGTGAAGCTTTCTTT CASSSAVTGEAFF
. TRBJ2-3 . TRBV5-5 10 TGTGCCAGCAGCGTGGACTCGCAGTATTTT CASSVDSQYF
many TRBJ2-5 TRBD1 TRBV12-3/TRBV12-4 14 TGTGCCAGCAAGCCTGGGACAGACCAAGAGACCCAGTACTTC CASKPGTDQETQYF
many TRBJ2-3 . TRBV5-6 11 TGTGCCAGCAGCTTGACCTATACGCAGTATTTT CASSLTYTQYF
. TRBJ2-3 . TRBV5-1 19 TGCGCCAGCAGCTTGCAGGGGCTGGATATGGGTGGTAGCACAGATACGCAGTATTTT CASSLQGLDMGGSTDTQYF
many TRBJ1-1 TRBD1 TRBV29-1 14 TGCAGCGTGGCCGGGACAGGGGATGGCACTGAAGCTTTCTTT CSVAGTGDGTEAFF
many TRBJ2-1 . TRBV12-5 13 TGTGCTAGTGGTTTGGACTTAAAGACGTATCAGTTCTTC CASGLDLKTYQFF
. TRBJ1-3 . TRBV7-9 17 TGTGCCAGCACCCTATGGGTTGCTATAGCCCATCGAAACACCATATATTTT CASTLWVAIAHRNTIYF
. TRBJ2-1 TRBD2 TRBV15 14 TGTGCCACCAGCAGAGATTTGGCTAGCGGTGAGCAGTTCTTC CATSRDLASGEQFF
many TRBJ2-5 . TRBV11-2 12 TGTGCCAGCAGCTTAGGTACAGGGACCCAGTACTTC CASSLGTGTQYF
few TRBJ2-3 . TRBV9 16 TGTGCCAGCAGCCCCGATATGGTGAGGGGCTCAGATACGCAGTATTTT CASSPDMVRGSDTQYF
many TRBJ1-4 . TRBV6-1 15 TGTGCCAGCACCTCGGGGGTGGGTGGAGGGGAAAAACTGTTTTTT CASTSGVGGGEKLFF
many TRBJ2-1 TRBD1 TRBV6-1 14 TGTGCCAGCAGGAGGGACAGGTCCTACAATGAGCAGTTCTTC CASRRDRSYNEQFF
many TRBJ2-1 TRBD2 TRBV12-3/TRBV12-4 17 TGTGCCAGCAGTGGGGAGCGGGAGGCGGGGTTATACAATGAGCAGTTCTTC CASSGEREAGLYNEQFF
. TRBJ1-1 . TRBV15 16 TGTGCCACCAGCAGAGGTGCGGGGAGCCCTTGGCCTGAAGCTTTCTTT CATSRGAGSPWPEAFF
. TRBJ1-3 . TRBV3-1 16 TGTGCCAGCAGCCAATACGTCACAAGCTCTGGAAACACCATATATTTT CASSQYVTSSGNTIYF
many TRBJ2-3 . TRBV28 13 TGTGCCAGCAGTTATACGAACACAGATACGCAGTATTTT CASSYTNTDTQYF